The clone carrying this T cell receptor (beta chain) has just a few counts. The target antigen is unknown. The data belong to a study of T cells in Graves' hyperthyroidism and ophthalmopathy. V was shortened by 4 bases and J by 2 bases, with 15 bases between the two germline ends. From germline, CDR1 is SGHKS and CDR2 YYEKEE (reference sequence). This CDR3 comprises 16 residues. First hyperthyroidism diagnosis is when the blood sample was obtained, before any ophthalmopathy symptoms. The PBMCs were taken from about 9.7 ml of fresh peripheral blood. The source material, RNA transcripts, was used to amplify TCR beta CDR3 regions. First-round RT-PCR targeting the TCR CDR3 was performed with the HTBI primer set. MiXCR was run by TCRdb on the multiplex PCR reads, yielding one entry per CDR3 protein. The sample lists approximately 400,000 distinct CDR3 sequences; approximately 12% were seen once. Study results and limitations: The majority of expanded thyroid clonotypes above 0.001 also appeared in blood.

The sample was blood. The chain has TRBV5-5 and TRBJ1-4; D is possibly TRBD1 (5 bases). The sequence was obtained from a man younger than 45 with Graves' hyperthyroidism that later progressed to Graves' ophthalmopathy. For the CDR3, the DNA is TGTGCCAGCAGCCCCTGGTACGGGGCCACTAATGAAAAACTGTTTTTT. Its translation is CASSPWYGATNEKLFF.